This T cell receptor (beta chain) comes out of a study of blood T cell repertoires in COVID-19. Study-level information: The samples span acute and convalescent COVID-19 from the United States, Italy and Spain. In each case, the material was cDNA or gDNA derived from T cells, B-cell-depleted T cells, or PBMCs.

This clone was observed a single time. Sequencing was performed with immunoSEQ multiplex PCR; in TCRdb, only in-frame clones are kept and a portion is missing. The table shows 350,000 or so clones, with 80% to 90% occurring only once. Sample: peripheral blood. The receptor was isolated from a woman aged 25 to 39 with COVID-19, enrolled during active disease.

CDR3 DNA sequence: TGTGCCAGCAGTTCTCTAGGGGTCCACGAGCAGTACTTC. It specifies CASSSLGVHEQYF. V usage is TRBV12-3 or TRBV12-4 and J usage is TRBJ2-7; D possibly corresponds to TRBD1 (5 bases). Trimming pared 4 bases from V and 5 bases from J, leaving 12 bases between. The CDR3 has 13 amino acids.